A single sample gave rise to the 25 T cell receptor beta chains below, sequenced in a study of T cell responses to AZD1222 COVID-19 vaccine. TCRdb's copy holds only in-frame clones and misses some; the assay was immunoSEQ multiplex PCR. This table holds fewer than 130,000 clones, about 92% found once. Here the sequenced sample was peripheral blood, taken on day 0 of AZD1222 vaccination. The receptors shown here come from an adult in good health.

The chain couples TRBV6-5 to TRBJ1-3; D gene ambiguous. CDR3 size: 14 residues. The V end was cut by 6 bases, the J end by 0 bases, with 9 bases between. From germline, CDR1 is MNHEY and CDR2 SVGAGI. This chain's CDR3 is CASRPSVSGNTIYF. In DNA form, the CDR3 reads TGTGCCAGCAGGCCCAGCGTCTCTGGAAACACCATATATTTT.

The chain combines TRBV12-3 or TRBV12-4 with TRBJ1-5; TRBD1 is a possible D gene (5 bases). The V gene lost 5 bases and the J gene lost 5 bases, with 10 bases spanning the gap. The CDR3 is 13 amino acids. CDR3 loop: CASSPREDQPQHF. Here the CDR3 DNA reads TGTGCCAGCAGTCCCAGGGAGGATCAGCCCCAGCATTTT.

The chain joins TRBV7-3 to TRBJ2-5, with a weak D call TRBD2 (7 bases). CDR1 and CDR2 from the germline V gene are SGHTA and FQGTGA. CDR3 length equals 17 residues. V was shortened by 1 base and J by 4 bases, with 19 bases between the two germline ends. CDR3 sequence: CASSLSSRGALGETQYF. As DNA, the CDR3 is TGTGCCAGCAGCTTAAGTTCTCGGGGGGCCTTAGGAGAGACCCAGTACTTC. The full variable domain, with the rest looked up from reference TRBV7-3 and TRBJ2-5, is GAGVSQTPSNKVTEKGKYVELRCDPISGHTALYWYRQSLGQGPEFLIYFQGTGAADDSGLPNDRFFAVRPEGSVSTLKIQRTERGDSAVYLCASSLSSRGALGETQYFGPGTRLLVL.

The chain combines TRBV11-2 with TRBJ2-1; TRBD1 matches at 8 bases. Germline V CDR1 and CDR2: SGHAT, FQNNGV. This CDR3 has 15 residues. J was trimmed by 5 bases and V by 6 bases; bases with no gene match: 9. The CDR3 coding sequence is TGTGCCAGCAGGTGGTGGGACAGGAAAGACAATGAGCAGTTCTTC. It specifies CASRWWDRKDNEQFF.

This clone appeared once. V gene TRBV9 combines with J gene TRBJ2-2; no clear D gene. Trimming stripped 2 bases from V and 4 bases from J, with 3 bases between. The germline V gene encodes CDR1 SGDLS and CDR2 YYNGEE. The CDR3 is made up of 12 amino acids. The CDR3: CASSVSTGELFF. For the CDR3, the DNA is TGTGCCAGCAGCGTGTCCACCGGGGAGCTGTTTTTT.

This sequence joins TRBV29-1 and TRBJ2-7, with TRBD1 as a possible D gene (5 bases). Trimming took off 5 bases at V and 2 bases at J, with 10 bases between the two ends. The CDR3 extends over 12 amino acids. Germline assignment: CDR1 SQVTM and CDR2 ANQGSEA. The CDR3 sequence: CSVSSGTYEQYF. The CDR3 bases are TGCAGCGTTTCCTCAGGGACCTACGAGCAGTACTTC.

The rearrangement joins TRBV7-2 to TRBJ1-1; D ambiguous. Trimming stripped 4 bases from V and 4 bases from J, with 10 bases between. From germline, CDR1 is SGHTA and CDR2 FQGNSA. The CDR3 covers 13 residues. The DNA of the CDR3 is TGTGCCAGCAGCTACCGACAAGGCACTGAAGCTTTCTTT. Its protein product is CASSYRQGTEAFF.

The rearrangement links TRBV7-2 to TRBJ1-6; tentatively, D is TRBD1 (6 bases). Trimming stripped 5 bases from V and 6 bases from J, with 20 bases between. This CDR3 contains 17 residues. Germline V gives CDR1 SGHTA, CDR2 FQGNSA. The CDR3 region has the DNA TGTGCCAGCAGCAGTTCCCCCCAGGGGCGTATTAATTCACCCCTCCACTTT. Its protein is CASSSSPQGRINSPLHF.

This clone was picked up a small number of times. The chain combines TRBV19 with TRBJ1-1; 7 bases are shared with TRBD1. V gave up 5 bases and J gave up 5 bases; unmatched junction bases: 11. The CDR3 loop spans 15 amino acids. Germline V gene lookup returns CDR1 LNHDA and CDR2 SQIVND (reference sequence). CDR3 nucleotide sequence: TGTGCCAGTAGTCCCGACAGGGCTAGGAATACTGAAGCTTTCTTT. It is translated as CASSPDRARNTEAFF.

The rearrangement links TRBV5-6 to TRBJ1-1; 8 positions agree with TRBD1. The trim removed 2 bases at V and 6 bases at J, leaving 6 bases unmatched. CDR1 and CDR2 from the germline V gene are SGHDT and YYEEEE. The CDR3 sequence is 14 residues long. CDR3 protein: CASSLPTGASEAFF. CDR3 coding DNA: TGTGCCAGCAGCTTACCGACAGGGGCCTCTGAAGCTTTCTTT.

Written as DNA, the CDR3 is TGCGCCAGCAGCCAAGAAGGAGGGGGGGATTACACAGATACGCAGTATTTT. This sequence encodes CASSQEGGGDYTDTQYF. The V gene is TRBV4-1, the J gene TRBJ2-3, with D perhaps matching TRBD2 (7 bases). The CDR3 is 17 residues long. Trimming took off 0 bases at V and 2 bases at J, with 15 bases between the two ends. Germline V gives CDR1 MGHRA, CDR2 YSYEKL.

This CDR3 is CASSLARRDRADTQYF. The CDR3 coding sequence is TGTGCCAGCAGCTTAGCCCGCCGGGACAGGGCCGATACGCAGTATTTT. The rearrangement joins TRBV7-2 to TRBJ2-3; TRBD1 matches 9 bases. V gave up 0 bases and J gave up 6 bases; unmatched junction bases: 7. The CDR3 is made up of 16 amino acids. The germline V gene encodes CDR1 SGHTA and CDR2 FQGNSA. Looking up the rest from reference TRBV7-2 and TRBJ2-3 gives the full variable domain: GAGVSQSPSNKVTEKGKDVELRCDPISGHTALYWYRQSLGQGLEFLIYFQGNSAPDKSGLPSDRFSAERTGGSVSTLTIQRTQQEDSAVYLCASSLARRDRADTQYFGPGTRLTVL.

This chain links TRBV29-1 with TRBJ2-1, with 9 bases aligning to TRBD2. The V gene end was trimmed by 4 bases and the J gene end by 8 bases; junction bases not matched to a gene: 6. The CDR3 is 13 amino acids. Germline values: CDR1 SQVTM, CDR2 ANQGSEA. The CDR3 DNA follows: TGCAGCGTTGGTGTAGCGGGGGTATATGAGCAGTTCTTC. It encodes CSVGVAGVYEQFF.

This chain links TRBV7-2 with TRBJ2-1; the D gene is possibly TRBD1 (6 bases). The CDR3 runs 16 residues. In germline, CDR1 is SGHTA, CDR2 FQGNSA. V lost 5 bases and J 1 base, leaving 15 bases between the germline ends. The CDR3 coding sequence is TGTGCCAGCAGCAAGACAGGACCGATATCCTACAATGAGCAGTTCTTC. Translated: CASSKTGPISYNEQFF.

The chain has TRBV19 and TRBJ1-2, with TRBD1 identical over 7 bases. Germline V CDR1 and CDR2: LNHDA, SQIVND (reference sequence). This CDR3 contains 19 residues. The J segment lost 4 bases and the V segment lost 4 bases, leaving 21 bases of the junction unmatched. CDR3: CASSTYLVGQPAPLYGYTF. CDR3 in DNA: TGTGCCAGTAGTACGTATTTGGTGGGACAGCCCGCCCCCCTCTATGGCTACACCTTC.

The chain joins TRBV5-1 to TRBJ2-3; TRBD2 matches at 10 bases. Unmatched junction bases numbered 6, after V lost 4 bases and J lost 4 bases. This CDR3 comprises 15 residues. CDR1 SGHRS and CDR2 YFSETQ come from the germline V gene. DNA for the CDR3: TGCGCCAGCAGCGGGGGACTAGCGTACGCAGATACGCAGTATTTT. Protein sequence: CASSGGLAYADTQYF.

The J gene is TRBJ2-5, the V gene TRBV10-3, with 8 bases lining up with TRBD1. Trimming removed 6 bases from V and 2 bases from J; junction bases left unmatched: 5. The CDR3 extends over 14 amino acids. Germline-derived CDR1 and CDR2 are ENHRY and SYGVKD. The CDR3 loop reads CAIRDRTGQETQYF. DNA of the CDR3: TGTGCCATCAGGGATCGGACAGGGCAAGAGACCCAGTACTTC.

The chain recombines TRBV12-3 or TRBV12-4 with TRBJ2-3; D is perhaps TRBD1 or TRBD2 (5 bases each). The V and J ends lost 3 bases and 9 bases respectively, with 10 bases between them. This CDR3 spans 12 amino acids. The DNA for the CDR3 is TGTGCCAGCAGTTTGGGGGAGTCCACGCAGTATTTT. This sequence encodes CASSLGESTQYF.

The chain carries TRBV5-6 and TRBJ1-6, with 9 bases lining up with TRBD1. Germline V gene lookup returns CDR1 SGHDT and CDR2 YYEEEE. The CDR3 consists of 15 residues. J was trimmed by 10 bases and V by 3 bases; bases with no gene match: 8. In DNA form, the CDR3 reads TGTGCCAGCAGCTCTGGACAGGGGTTCTGGTCACCCCTCCACTTT. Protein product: CASSSGQGFWSPLHF.

The CDR3 nucleotides are TGCAGCGTTGAAACAGGGGGCCCTGAAGCTTTCTTT. This sequence encodes CSVETGGPEAFF. This sequence joins TRBV29-1 and TRBJ1-1, with 9 bases that match TRBD1. Germline V gene sequence: CDR1 SQVTM, CDR2 ANQGSEA. Trimming cost V 2 bases and J 6 bases; bases outside gene matches: 1. CDR3 size: 12 residues.

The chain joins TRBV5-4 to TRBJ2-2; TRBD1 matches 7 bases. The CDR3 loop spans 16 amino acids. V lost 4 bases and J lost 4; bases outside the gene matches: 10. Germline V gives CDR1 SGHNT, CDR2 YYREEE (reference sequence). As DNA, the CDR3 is TGTGCCAGCAGCCGGGACAGCTCGAGGAGCACCGGGGAGCTGTTTTTT. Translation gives CASSRDSSRSTGELFF.

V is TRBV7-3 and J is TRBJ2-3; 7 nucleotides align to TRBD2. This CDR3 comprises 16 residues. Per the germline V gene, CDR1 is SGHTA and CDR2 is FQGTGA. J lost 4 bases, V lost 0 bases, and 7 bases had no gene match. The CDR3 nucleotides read TGTGCCAGCAGCTTAACGTTCGGGGGGAGGGCAGATACGCAGTATTTT. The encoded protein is CASSLTFGGRADTQYF. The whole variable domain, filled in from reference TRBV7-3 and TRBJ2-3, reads GAGVSQTPSNKVTEKGKYVELRCDPISGHTALYWYRQSLGQGPEFLIYFQGTGAADDSGLPNDRFFAVRPEGSVSTLKIQRTERGDSAVYLCASSLTFGGRADTQYFGPGTRLTVL.

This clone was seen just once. This chain's CDR3 is CSVEGAGLGTDTQYF. DNA of the CDR3: TGCAGCGTTGAAGGGGCAGGGTTGGGCACAGATACGCAGTATTTT. The V call is TRBV29-1, the J call TRBJ2-3, with D possibly being TRBD1 (5 bases). The length of the CDR3 is 15 residues. Trimming stripped 1 base from V and 1 base from J, with 12 bases between. Per germline, CDR1 SQVTM and CDR2 ANQGSEA.

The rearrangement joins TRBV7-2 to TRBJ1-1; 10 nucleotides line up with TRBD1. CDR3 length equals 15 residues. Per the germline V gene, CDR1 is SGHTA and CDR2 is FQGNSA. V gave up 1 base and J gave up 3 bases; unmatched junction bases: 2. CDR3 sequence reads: CASSLDGTGDTEAFF. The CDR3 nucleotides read TGTGCCAGCAGCTTAGACGGGACAGGGGACACTGAAGCTTTCTTT.

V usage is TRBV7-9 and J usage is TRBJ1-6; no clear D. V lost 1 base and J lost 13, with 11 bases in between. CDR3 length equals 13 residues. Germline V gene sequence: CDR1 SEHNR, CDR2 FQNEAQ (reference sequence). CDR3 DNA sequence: TGTGCCAGCAGCTTAGGTCCGTTGGGTCCCCTCCACTTT. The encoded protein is CASSLGPLGPLHF.